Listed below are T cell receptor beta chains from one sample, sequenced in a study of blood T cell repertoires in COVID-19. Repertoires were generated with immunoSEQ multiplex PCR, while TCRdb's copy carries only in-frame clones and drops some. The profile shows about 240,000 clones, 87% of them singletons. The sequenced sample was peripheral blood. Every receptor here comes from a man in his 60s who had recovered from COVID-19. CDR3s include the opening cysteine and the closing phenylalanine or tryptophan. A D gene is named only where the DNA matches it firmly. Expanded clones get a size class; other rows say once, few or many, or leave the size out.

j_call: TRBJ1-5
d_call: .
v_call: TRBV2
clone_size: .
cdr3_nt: TGTGCCAGCAGTGAATATCCGGGTCAGCCCCAGCATTTT
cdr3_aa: CASSEYPGQPQHF

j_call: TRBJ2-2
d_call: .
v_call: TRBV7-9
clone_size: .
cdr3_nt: TGTGCCAGCAGCCTTGACCACTACGGGGAGCTGTTTTTT
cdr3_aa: CASSLDHYGELFF

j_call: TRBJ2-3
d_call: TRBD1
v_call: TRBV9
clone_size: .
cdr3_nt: TGTGCCAGCAGCATCCGGGACAGTGTCACAGATACGCAGTATTTT
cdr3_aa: CASSIRDSVTDTQYF

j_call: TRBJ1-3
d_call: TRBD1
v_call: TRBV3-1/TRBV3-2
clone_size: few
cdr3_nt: TGTGCCAGCAGCCAAGCCCGGACAGGGAGGGGAAACACCATATATTTT
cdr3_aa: CASSQARTGRGNTIYF

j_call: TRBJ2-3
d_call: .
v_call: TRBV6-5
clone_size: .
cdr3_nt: TGTGCCAGCAGTTTCCCCGCAAGGGGTTCAACAGATACGCAGTATTTT
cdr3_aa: CASSFPARGSTDTQYF

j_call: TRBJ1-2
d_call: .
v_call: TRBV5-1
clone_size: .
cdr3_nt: TGCGCCAGCAGCTTGGGTAGCAGTCTGAACTATGGCTACACCTTC
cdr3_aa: CASSLGSSLNYGYTF

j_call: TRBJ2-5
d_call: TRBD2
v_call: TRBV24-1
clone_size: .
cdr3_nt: TGTGCCACCAGTGATTTGAGGAGGGGGACTAGCACTCAAGAGACCCAGTACTTC
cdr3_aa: CATSDLRRGTSTQETQYF

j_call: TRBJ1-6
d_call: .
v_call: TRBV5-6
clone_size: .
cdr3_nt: TGTGCCAGCAGCTTACTCCCAGGAGGTTCACCCCTCCACTTT
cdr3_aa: CASSLLPGGSPLHF

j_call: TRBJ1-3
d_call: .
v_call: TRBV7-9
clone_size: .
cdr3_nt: TGTGCCAGCAGCTTAGCGTTCAAAGGAAACAGAGGAAACACCATATATTTT
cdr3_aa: CASSLAFKGNRGNTIYF

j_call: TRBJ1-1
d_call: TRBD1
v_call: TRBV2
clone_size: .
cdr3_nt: TGTGCCAGCAGTGAATTTTTGGACAGGGTGAAGAACACTGAAGCTTTCTTT
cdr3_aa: CASSEFLDRVKNTEAFF

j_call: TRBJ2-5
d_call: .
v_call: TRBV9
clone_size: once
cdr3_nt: TGTGCCAGCAGCGTAGTGGGGCAGACGCAAGAGACCCAGTACTTC
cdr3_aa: CASSVVGQTQETQYF

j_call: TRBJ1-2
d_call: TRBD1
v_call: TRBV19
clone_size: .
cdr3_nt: TGTGCCAGTAGTCAGACAGGGAACTATGGCTACACCTTC
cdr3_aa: CASSQTGNYGYTF